The sequence of this TCR beta chain was determined in a study of shared clonotypes between healthy human individuals. Study findings and constraints: Non-shared clonotypes were found to have lower generation probabilities than the clonotypes that were shared by all four of the sorted-subset donors.

The assay was immunoSEQ multiplex PCR, and TCRdb's table has in-frame clones only and misses some. The sample lists a few million clones, around 94% occurring once. Germline V gene data show CDR1 as MNHEY and CDR2 as SVGAGI. V lost 5 bases to trimming and J lost 0 bases; unmatched junction nucleotides: 3. CDR3 length: 15 residues. Splitting the CD4+ cells yielded a CD45RA+ naive subset and a CD45RA-negative memory subset. About this clone itself: No antigen is known for it.

This chain joins TRBV6-5 and TRBJ2-3, with TRBD2 matching over 9 bases. Specimen: naive CD4+ T cells sorted from blood. This sample's subset: CD45RA+ positively selected. The sequence was obtained from a man aged 18 to 29 in good health. In DNA, the CDR3 is TGTGCCAGCAGTAGCGGGGGGACTAGCACAGATACGCAGTATTTT. Translation gives CASSSGGTSTDTQYF.